This entry lists 9 T cell receptor beta chains sequenced from one sample in a study of early T cells in non-severe SARS-CoV-2 infection. MiXCR, applied by TCRdb to the 5' RACE reads, yields one record per CDR3 protein. The sample lists about 48,000 distinct CDR3 sequences, approximately 9.8% seen once, with about 8% in the top ten. Specimen: whole blood. Receptor source: an adult who was a healthcare worker with PCR-confirmed SARS-CoV-2 infection or an uninfected control (not recorded which).

The chain carries TRBV5-5 and TRBJ2-7; a possible D gene is TRBD1 (6 bases). Between the trimmed V and J ends, which lost 4 bases and 2 bases, there was a span of 16 bases. Germline V gives CDR1 SGHKS, CDR2 YYEKEE (reference sequence). The length of the CDR3 is 15 residues. CDR3 nucleotides: TGTGCCAGCAGCCTGGGCCAGGGGAATACCTACGAGCAGTACTTC. This sequence encodes CASSLGQGNTYEQYF.

V usage is TRBV6-2 or TRBV6-3 and J usage is TRBJ2-1; D is unclear. There are 15 residues in the CDR3. The ends were cut back, 3 bases at V and 2 bases at J, with 11 bases in the middle. The germline gives CDR1 MNHEY, CDR2 SVGEGT. As DNA, the CDR3 is TGTGCCAGCAGTTATCTGGGCCTAACCTACAATGAGCAGTTCTTC. It encodes CASSYLGLTYNEQFF.

In this sample, this clonotype turned up many times. CDR3 sequence (DNA): TGCGCCAGCAGCCAAGCCCCGACTAGCGGGATCCCCTACGAGCAGTACTTC. This encodes CASSQAPTSGIPYEQYF. This rearrangement joins TRBV4-1 to TRBJ2-7, with 11 bases aligning to TRBD2. Per germline, CDR1 MGHRA and CDR2 YSYEKL. Losses at the gene ends were 1 base for V and 2 bases for J; bases not matched to a gene: 7. The CDR3 runs 17 residues.

This clonotype was seen ten or more times. The chain links TRBV7-2 to TRBJ2-5; 7 bases line up with TRBD2. The V segment lost 1 base and the J segment 5 bases; nucleotides outside the gene matches: 4. Germline-derived CDR1 and CDR2 are SGHTA and FQGNSA. The CDR3 has 14 amino acids. The CDR3 coding sequence is TGTGCCAGCAGCTTAGGGGCGGGAGTCGAGACCCAGTACTTC. Residues: CASSLGAGVETQYF.

This clonotype was picked up many times. The chain employs TRBV20-1 and TRBJ1-4; D may be TRBD1 (6 bases). This CDR3 contains 16 residues. V was clipped by 2 bases and J by 5 bases, with 18 bases between them. Germline lookup yields CDR1 DFQATT and CDR2 SNEGSKA (reference sequence). The CDR3 nucleotides are TGCAGTGCTAGATCCCCAGAGGACAGCCCCAATGAAAAACTGTTTTTT. Amino acid sequence: CSARSPEDSPNEKLFF.

This clonotype was recorded many times. The chain links TRBV5-1 to TRBJ1-1, with 7 positions matching TRBD1. V was pared by 4 bases and J by 6 bases, with 15 bases of the junction left unmatched. The CDR3 has 16 amino acids. CDR1 and CDR2 (germline): SGHRS, YFSETQ. CDR3 sequence (DNA): TGCGCCAGCAGCAGATGGACAGGCGGAACGGGCGCTGAAGCTTTCTTT. It encodes CASSRWTGGTGAEAFF. Drawing the rest from reference TRBV5-1 and TRBJ1-1, the complete variable domain is KAGVTQTPRYLIKTRGQQVTLSCSPISGHRSVSWYQQTPGQGLQFLFEYFSETQRNKGNFPGRFSGRQFSNSRSEMNVSTLELGDSALYLCASSRWTGGTGAEAFFGQGTRLTVV.

This clonotype was found a few times. The V call is TRBV30, the J call TRBJ2-1; D not resolved. This CDR3 spans 12 amino acids. Trimming removed 3 bases at V and 3 bases at J, with 6 bases between. Germline CDR1 GTSNPN, CDR2 SVGIG (reference sequence). CDR3 protein: CAWSNIYNEQFF. The DNA for the CDR3 is TGTGCCTGGAGCAATATCTACAATGAGCAGTTCTTC.

The CDR3 loop reads CASAEGGRTGELFF. The CDR3 DNA sequence: TGTGCCAGCGCCGAGGGCGGGAGAACCGGGGAGCTGTTTTTT. The rearrangement links TRBV5-4 to TRBJ2-2, with 7 bases fitting TRBD2. Germline V CDR1 and CDR2: SGHNT, YYREEE (reference sequence). The junction had 8 bases not matched to a gene; V was cut back by 7 bases and J by 5 bases. The CDR3 is 14 amino acids.

The table lists this clonotype with many counts. The chain couples TRBV29-1 to TRBJ2-7, with a tentative D call TRBD2 (6 bases). V was cut by 6 bases and J by 2 bases, with 11 bases left in between. The germline V gene has CDR1 SQVTM and CDR2 ANQGSEA. The CDR3 loop spans 12 amino acids. In DNA, the CDR3 is TGCAGCGTCGGGACTCCCACCTACGAGCAGTACTTC. Its protein is CSVGTPTYEQYF.